The clone carrying this T cell receptor beta chain was seen at least ten times. Its antigen remains unidentified. The CDR3 is 14 residues long. Trimming removed 2 bases from V and 4 bases from J, with 12 bases in between. The germline gives CDR1 SNHLY, CDR2 FYNNEI. This sample was included in a study of identical twins. Notes on the study in general: Part of the zero-insertion signal could reflect confounding by invariant MAIT and iNKT cells. The authors drew conclusions from cross-sectional statistical analysis rather than following the same donors.

TCRdb recomputed calls from the 5' RACE reads with MiXCR, one row per CDR3 protein. In the table there are under 350,000 distinct CDR3 sequences, roughly 10% of which are singletons. These same records also appear under a second study, on yellow fever vaccine responses in identical twins.

This receptor was identified in a woman aged 18 to 35 in good health. Sequenced: CD8+ T cells sorted from blood. This rearrangement joins TRBV2 to TRBJ2-7; no clear D gene. Written as DNA, the CDR3 is TGTGCCAGCAGTGAAATCGGGTTCCCGTACGAGCAGTACTTC. Translating it yields CASSEIGFPYEQYF.